One sample yielded the 5 T cell receptor beta chains listed below, sequenced in a study of T cell responses to AZD1222 COVID-19 vaccine. The protocol was immunoSEQ multiplex PCR, while the TCRdb copy is restricted to in-frame clones and leaves out a portion. The sample holds 150,000 to 180,000 clones, roughly 90% seen once. Sample: peripheral blood, taken 28 days after the second AZD1222 dose. Receptors originate from an adult who received the AZD1222 COVID-19 vaccine.

The chain links TRBV6-5 to TRBJ1-1; D is ambiguous. Trimming cost V 7 bases and J 1 base, with 13 bases left between them. This CDR3 region has 14 residues. Germline values: CDR1 MNHEY, CDR2 SVGAGI. CDR3 coding DNA: TGTGCCAGCACCGTACGAGGGAGGAACACTGAAGCTTTCTTT. Amino acids: CASTVRGRNTEAFF.

The chain uses TRBV5-6 and TRBJ1-5, with 8 bases matching TRBD1. This CDR3 comprises 14 residues. J lost 6 bases, V lost 2 bases, and 4 bases had no gene match. Looked up from germline, CDR1 is SGHDT and CDR2 is YYEEEE. The CDR3 nucleotides read TGTGCCAGCAGCTTCGGGCAGGGGGCTCAGCCCCAGCATTTT. This gives the protein CASSFGQGAQPQHF.

This clone was recorded once. The chain links TRBV7-9 to TRBJ2-2; 9 bases line up with TRBD1. Unmatched junction bases numbered 2, after V lost 6 bases and J lost 6 bases. Per the germline V gene, CDR1 is SEHNR and CDR2 is FQNEAQ (reference sequence). The CDR3 covers 13 residues. CDR3 sequence: CASRGQGPGELFF. CDR3 DNA sequence: TGTGCCAGCAGGGGACAGGGACCCGGGGAGCTGTTTTTT.

The chain combines TRBV4-1 with TRBJ2-3, with 7 positions matching TRBD2. Germline V gene sequence: CDR1 MGHRA, CDR2 YSYEKL. J gave up 7 bases and V 0 bases, and 10 bases lay outside the gene matches. This CDR3 contains 16 residues. CDR3: CASSQEGAGLPNTQYF. DNA for the CDR3: TGCGCCAGCAGCCAAGAAGGGGCGGGACTACCCAATACGCAGTATTTT.

The V and J genes are TRBV7-6 and TRBJ2-3; the match to TRBD1 covers 7 bases. V lost 5 bases to trimming and J lost 0 bases; unmatched junction nucleotides: 8. Germline CDR1 SGHVS, CDR2 FNYEAQ. The CDR3 length is 16 residues. The CDR3 here is CASSARTGPSTDTQYF. CDR3 nucleotide sequence: TGTGCCAGCAGCGCCAGGACAGGTCCTAGCACAGATACGCAGTATTTT. The variable domain in full, completed from reference TRBV7-6 and TRBJ2-3, reads GAGVSQSPRYKVTKRGQDVALRCDPISGHVSLYWYRQALGQGPEFLTYFNYEAQQDKSGLPNDRFSAERPEGSISTLTIQRTEQRDSAMYRCASSARTGPSTDTQYFGPGTRLTVL.